This T cell receptor beta chain comes out of a study of blood T cell repertoires in COVID-19. This CDR3 contains 16 residues. Trimming stripped 4 bases from V and 3 bases from J, with 17 bases between. Germline CDR1 reads SGHTA; CDR2 reads FQGNSA. Data came from immunoSEQ multiplex PCR; TCRdb stores just in-frame clones and leaves some out. The table shows approximately 230,000 clones, with about 89% occurring only once. The source is a woman aged 25 to 39 who had recovered from COVID-19. Material: PBMCs or T cells enriched from blood (not recorded which). V usage is TRBV7-2 and J usage is TRBJ2-3, with D possibly matching TRBD2 (5 bases). CDR3 region: CASSSRRGPWTDTQYF. CDR3 sequence (DNA): TGTGCCAGCAGCTCCCGGCGCGGGCCCTGGACAGATACGCAGTATTTT.